This T cell receptor (beta chain) was sequenced during a study of T cells after yellow fever vaccination. Study in general: Fractions with few cells were prepared using SMART-Seq v4 Ultra Low Input. Findings and caveats of the study: From the bulk population, abundant clonotypes could contaminate and appear within FACS-sorted repertoires. Overlap between CD4 and CD8 compartments was detected for a small share of clonotypes.

The study made its TCR cDNA through 5'RACE template switching. That step introduced a universal primer site along with UMIs. A single record per CDR3 protein comes from TCRdb applying MiXCR to the 5' RACE reads. The profile shows about 360,000 distinct CDR3 sequences, about 6.2% of them singletons. Turning to this clonotype: The antigen is not known.

The source material was PBMCs, sampled 5 days after the yellow fever booster vaccination. The TCR was taken from a man younger than 45 who received the YFV17D yellow fever vaccine.

CDR3 sequence reads: CASSLEGMADTQYF. For the CDR3, the DNA is TGCGCCAGCAGCTTGGAGGGGATGGCAGATACGCAGTATTTT. V gene TRBV5-1 combines with J gene TRBJ2-3; D might be TRBD1 (5 bases). Trimming took 0 bases from V and 4 from J, leaving 9 bases between them. There are 14 residues in the CDR3. CDR1 and CDR2 (germline): SGHRS, YFSETQ.